This is a list of T cell receptor beta chains from one sample in a study of vaccination effects on CD4 cells after COVID-19. These TCRs' antigens remain unknown. Profiled with immunoSEQ multiplex PCR; TCRdb holds only in-frame clones, not every one. The sample holds over 50,000 clones, about three quarters seen once. Here the sequenced sample was CD4+ T cells from PBMCs cultured with HCoV-229E spike peptides, taken after COVID-19 vaccination. The origin of the receptors is a human donor who received a COVID-19 vaccine. Each CDR3 is given with its conserved first and last residue. A D gene is named only where the DNA matches it firmly. Size is omitted from some rows. Given values are once, few, many or a class for expanded clones.

V gene	clone size	J gene	D gene	CDR3 protein	CDR3 DNA
TRBV14	.	TRBJ2-4	TRBD1	CASSQVRQGGKHIQYF	TGTGCCAGCAGCCAAGTAAGACAGGGTGGGAAACACATTCAGTACTTC
TRBV7-3	.	TRBJ2-6	TRBD1	CASSETGGTGANVLTF	TGTGCCAGCAGCGAAACAGGGGGCACTGGGGCCAACGTCCTGACTTTC
TRBV24-1	.	TRBJ2-5	TRBD1	CATSDPGTAQETQYF	TGTGCCACCAGTGACCCCGGGACAGCCCAAGAGACCCAGTACTTC
TRBV18	.	TRBJ1-5	.	CASSPLRADTNQPQHF	TGTGCCAGCTCACCGCTTCGGGCCGATACCAATCAGCCCCAGCATTTT
TRBV2	.	TRBJ2-3	.	CASTVGWKDTQYF	TGTGCCAGCACAGTAGGGTGGAAAGATACGCAGTATTTT
TRBV12-3/TRBV12-4	.	TRBJ1-6	.	CASSSGLYSPLHF	TGTGCCAGCAGTTCGGGGCTCTATTCACCCCTCCACTTT
TRBV5-4	.	TRBJ2-5	TRBD2	CASSLGTSGGNQETQYF	TGTGCCAGCAGCTTAGGGACTAGCGGGGGGAATCAAGAGACCCAGTACTTC
TRBV2	once	TRBJ2-1	.	CASSAQHYSYNEQFF	TGTGCCAGCAGTGCCCAACATTACTCCTACAATGAGCAGTTCTTC
TRBV28	few	TRBJ2-2	.	CASSLLGPGELFF	TGTGCCAGCAGCCTATTGGGCCCCGGGGAGCTGTTTTTT
TRBV19	.	TRBJ1-1	TRBD1	CASSIDRAGGTEAFF	TGTGCCAGTAGTATAGATCGAGCAGGGGGCACTGAAGCTTTCTTT
TRBV20-1	.	TRBJ2-2	.	CSASGSTGELFF	TGCAGTGCTAGTGGCAGCACCGGGGAGCTGTTTTTT
TRBV7-8	.	TRBJ2-2	.	CASSLSRNANTGELFF	TGTGCCAGCAGCTTATCGAGAAACGCGAACACCGGGGAGCTGTTTTTT
TRBV2	.	TRBJ2-3	.	CASSQADTQYF	TGTGCCAGCTCACAGGCAGATACGCAGTATTTT
TRBV11-2	.	TRBJ2-2	.	CASSPRRGHTNTGELFF	TGTGCCAGCAGCCCCCGGAGGGGACATACGAACACCGGGGAGCTGTTTTTT
TRBV4-1	few	TRBJ2-2	TRBD1	CASSQLPTGGNGELFF	TGCGCCAGCAGCCAACTACCCACAGGGGGAAACGGGGAGCTGTTTTTT
TRBV3-1/TRBV3-2	.	TRBJ2-1	TRBD1	CASSPRQGRDEQFF	TGTGCCAGCAGCCCAAGACAGGGGCGGGATGAGCAGTTCTTC
TRBV5-1	.	TRBJ2-2	TRBD1	CASSPQGAETGELFF	TGCGCCAGCAGCCCACAGGGGGCAGAAACCGGGGAGCTGTTTTTT
TRBV12-3/TRBV12-4	.	TRBJ2-3	.	CASSFNTDTQYF	TGTGCCAGCAGTTTCAACACAGATACGCAGTATTTT
TRBV4-1	.	TRBJ2-2	TRBD1	CASSQPLRTGIGELFF	TGCGCCAGCAGCCAACCCCTCAGGACAGGGATCGGGGAGCTGTTTTTT
TRBV4-1	few	TRBJ1-1	TRBD1	CASSQDPGTGDRLNTEAFF	TGCGCCAGCAGCCAAGACCCCGGGACAGGGGACCGACTGAACACTGAAGCTTTCTTT
TRBV9	.	TRBJ1-4	.	CASSVQLGTNEKLFF	TGTGCCAGCAGCGTACAGCTGGGAACTAATGAAAAACTGTTTTTT
TRBV4-1	.	TRBJ1-2	TRBD1	CASSRGQGNYGYTF	TGCGCCAGCAGCCGGGGACAGGGTAACTATGGCTACACCTTC
TRBV5-6	.	TRBJ1-6	.	CASTSDYSPLHF	TGTGCCAGCACTTCGGACTATTCACCCCTCCACTTT
TRBV28	.	TRBJ1-4	.	CASSLAPLQGKAEKLFF	TGTGCCAGCAGTCTAGCCCCATTACAGGGTAAGGCTGAAAAACTGTTTTTT
TRBV24-1	.	TRBJ2-3	.	CATSDGSTDTQYF	TGTGCCACCAGTGATGGCAGCACAGATACGCAGTATTTT
TRBV5-1	.	TRBJ1-2	TRBD1	CASSLDGQGDGYTF	TGCGCCAGCAGCTTGGATGGACAGGGAGATGGCTACACCTTC
TRBV4-1	.	TRBJ2-6	.	CASSQLAGTWGSGANVLTF	TGCGCCAGCAGCCAGCTGGCCGGGACATGGGGCTCTGGGGCCAACGTCCTGACTTTC
TRBV24-1	.	TRBJ2-1	.	CATSDYRSYNEQFF	TGTGCCACCAGTGATTACCGGTCCTACAATGAGCAGTTCTTC
TRBV21-1	.	TRBJ2-3	.	CASREKTSGGPRDTQYF	TGTGCCAGCAGGGAAAAGACTAGCGGGGGTCCGAGGGATACGCAGTATTTT
TRBV6-2/TRBV6-3	.	TRBJ2-4	TRBD1	CASSYDRALAKNIQYF	TGTGCCAGCAGTTACGACAGGGCCCTAGCCAAAAACATTCAGTACTTC
TRBV15	.	TRBJ1-5	.	CATSRDRHFNQPQHF	TGTGCCACCAGCAGAGATCGGCACTTCAATCAGCCCCAGCATTTT
TRBV18	few	TRBJ2-2	TRBD2	CASSPGLAEANTGELFF	TGTGCCAGCTCACCAGGACTAGCGGAAGCGAACACCGGGGAGCTGTTTTTT
TRBV6-5	.	TRBJ2-3	.	CASRTQLDTQYF	TGTGCCAGCAGGACCCAACTAGATACGCAGTATTTT
TRBV9	once	TRBJ1-3	TRBD1	CASSAGGVWGQGGNTIYF	TGTGCCAGCAGCGCCGGGGGGGTGTGGGGACAGGGTGGAAACACCATATATTTT
TRBV5-6	few	TRBJ1-5	TRBD1	CASSLAPLQGINQPQHF	TGTGCCAGCAGCTTGGCACCCTTACAGGGGATCAATCAGCCCCAGCATTTT
TRBV6-6	.	TRBJ1-3	.	CASSPGTVDSGNTIYF	TGTGCCAGCAGCCCCGGGACCGTCGACTCTGGAAACACCATATATTTT
TRBV3-1/TRBV3-2	once	TRBJ2-3	TRBD2	CASSPRGASGDTQYF	TGTGCCAGCAGCCCCCGGGGGGCTAGCGGGGATACGCAGTATTTT
TRBV28	.	TRBJ1-5	.	CASKRAGNQPQHF	TGTGCCAGCAAAAGGGCGGGAAATCAGCCCCAGCATTTT
TRBV29-1	.	TRBJ2-3	TRBD1	CSAHRGADTQYF	TGCAGCGCACACAGGGGCGCAGATACGCAGTATTTT
TRBV5-1	.	TRBJ2-5	TRBD2	CASSPAGGAQETQYF	TGCGCCAGCAGCCCAGCGGGGGGGGCTCAAGAGACCCAGTACTTC
TRBV3-1/TRBV3-2	.	TRBJ2-3	.	CASSGTGGLDTQYF	TGTGCCAGCAGCGGAACGGGGGGCCTGGATACGCAGTATTTT
TRBV6-5	.	TRBJ1-6	.	CASRRELDNSPLHF	TGTGCCAGCAGACGGGAGTTGGATAATTCACCCCTCCACTTT
TRBV5-1	few	TRBJ2-3	.	CASSHGGGTDTQYF	TGCGCCAGCAGCCACGGGGGTGGCACAGATACGCAGTATTTT
TRBV19	few	TRBJ1-2	.	CASSIAPGGYTF	TGTGCCAGTAGTATAGCCCCGGGAGGCTACACCTTC
TRBV2	.	TRBJ1-4	TRBD1	CASSRDSLFATNEKLFF	TGTGCCAGCAGTCGGGACAGCCTTTTTGCAACTAATGAAAAACTGTTTTTT